This T cell receptor beta chain was recorded in a study of Ad26.COV2.S vaccination and SARS-CoV-2 variants. Measured with immunoSEQ multiplex PCR; TCRdb has only the in-frame clones, and not every one. This sample carries around 340,000 clones, about 88% of them seen once, and the ten largest clones take about 6.4%. Treatment defined: some 19 received Ad26.COV2.S at low or high dose, single or two shots; five or six received placebo; per-sample allocation not given. Following the first vaccine or placebo injection, samples were taken on day 63. The CDR3 is 13 amino acids. V lost 6 bases to trimming and J lost 8 bases; unmatched junction nucleotides: 2.

The rearrangement uses TRBV12-3 or TRBV12-4 and TRBJ1-3; 12 bases match TRBD1. The receptor was isolated from a person aged 18-65 years who received the Ad26.COV2.S COVID-19 vaccine or a placebo. This specimen was peripheral blood, taken in a trial of Ad26.COV2.S vaccine versus placebo. The CDR3 DNA reads as TGTGCCAGCAGGGGACAGGGGGCACACACCATATATTTT. This sequence encodes CASRGQGAHTIYF.